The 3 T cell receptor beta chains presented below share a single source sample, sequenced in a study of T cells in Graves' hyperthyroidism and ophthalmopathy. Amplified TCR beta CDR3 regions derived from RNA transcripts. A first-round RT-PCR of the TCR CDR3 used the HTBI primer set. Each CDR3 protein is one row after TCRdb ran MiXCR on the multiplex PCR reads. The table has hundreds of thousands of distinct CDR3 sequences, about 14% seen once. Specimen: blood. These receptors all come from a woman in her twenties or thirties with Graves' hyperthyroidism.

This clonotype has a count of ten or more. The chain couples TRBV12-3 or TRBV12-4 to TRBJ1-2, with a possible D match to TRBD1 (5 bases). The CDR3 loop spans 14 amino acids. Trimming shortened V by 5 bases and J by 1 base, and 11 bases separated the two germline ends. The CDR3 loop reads CASSAIRDNYGYTF. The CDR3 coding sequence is TGTGCCAGCAGTGCGATCAGGGATAACTATGGCTACACCTTC.

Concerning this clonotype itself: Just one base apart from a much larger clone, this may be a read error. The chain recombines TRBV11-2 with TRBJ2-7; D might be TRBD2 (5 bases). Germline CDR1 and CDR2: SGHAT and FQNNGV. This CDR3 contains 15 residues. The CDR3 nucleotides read TGTGCCAGCAGCTTAGAGGCGGGTCCCTCCGACGAGCAGTACTTC. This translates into CASSLEAGPSDEQYF. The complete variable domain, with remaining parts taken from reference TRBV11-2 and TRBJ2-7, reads EAGVAQSPRYKIIEKRQSVAFWCNPISGHATLYWYQQILGQGPKLLIQFQNNGVVDDSQLPKDRFSAERLKGVDSTLKIQPAKLEDSAVYLCASSLEAGPSDEQYFGPGTRLTVT.

CDR3 sequence: CASSPTTSREQFF. The CDR3 DNA sequence: TGTGCCAGCTCACCGACGACTAGTCGAGAGCAGTTCTTC. The genes are TRBV18 and TRBJ2-1; D is possibly TRBD2 (6 bases). Trimming pared 3 bases from V and 10 bases from J, leaving 13 bases between. The length of the CDR3 is 13 residues. CDR1 KGHSH and CDR2 LQKENI come from the germline V gene.